A single sample is the source of the 5 T cell receptor beta chains below, sequenced in a study of blood T cell repertoires in COVID-19. The data were produced by immunoSEQ multiplex PCR, yet TCRdb's version contains in-frame clones alone and is incomplete. The table lists approximately 270,000 clones, around 89% of them singletons. Material: PBMCs or T cells enriched from blood (not recorded which). These receptors were collected from a woman aged 30 to 39 with acute COVID-19.

The rearrangement links TRBV4-1 to TRBJ2-7; D not certain. The germline gives CDR1 MGHRA, CDR2 YSYEKL. The CDR3 loop spans 13 amino acids. Trimming took 4 bases from V and 5 from J, leaving 12 bases between them. CDR3 bases: TGCGCCAGCAGCCCCACCCTCCGGGACGAGCAGTACTTC. It is translated as CASSPTLRDEQYF.

CDR3 protein: CASSSGTSGSYEQYF. The CDR3 bases are TGTGCCAGCAGCTCCGGGACTAGCGGGAGCTACGAGCAGTACTTC. This chain connects TRBV6-5 to TRBJ2-7; 14 bases line up with TRBD2. Germline assignment: CDR1 MNHEY and CDR2 SVGAGI. The CDR3 covers 15 residues. V dropped 6 bases and J dropped 3; count of bases not matched to a gene: 4.

The chain carries TRBV12-3 or TRBV12-4 and TRBJ1-1; D call uncertain. The CDR3 extends over 11 amino acids. Trimming shortened V by 1 base and J by 11 bases, and 8 bases separated the two germline ends. CDR3 sequence: CASSLETTAFF. In nucleotides, the CDR3 is TGTGCCAGCAGTTTAGAGACAACCGCTTTCTTT.

This chain links TRBV30 with TRBJ2-1; no clear D. The V gene's germline CDR1 is GTSNPN and CDR2 SVGIG (reference sequence). The V end lost 4 bases, the J end lost 0 bases, and 10 bases lay between the germline ends. This CDR3 has 14 amino acids. CDR3 DNA sequence: TGTGCCTGGACTGGAGTGAGCTCCTACAATGAGCAGTTCTTC. It yields the protein CAWTGVSSYNEQFF. Full variable domain (remainder filled in from reference TRBV30 and TRBJ2-1): SQTIHQWPATLVQPVGSPLSLECTVEGTSNPNLYWYRQAAGRGLQLLFYSVGIGQISSEVPQNLSASRPQDRQFILSSKKLLLSDSGFYLCAWTGVSSYNEQFFGPGTRLTVL.

This chain connects TRBV7-3 to TRBJ1-1; D call uncertain. CDR3 length equals 15 residues. Trimming shortened V by 5 bases and J by 6 bases, and 19 bases separated the two germline ends. Germline CDR1 is SGHTA and CDR2 is FQGTGA. The DNA of the CDR3 is TGTGCCAGCAGCCCACTTGGGAGCGATGACGCTGAAGCTTTCTTT. Protein sequence: CASSPLGSDDAEAFF.